One and the same sample provided the 14 T cell receptor beta chains below, sequenced in a study of blood T cell repertoires in COVID-19. TCRdb keeps only in-frame clones here, not all; method: immunoSEQ multiplex PCR. The table shows 200,000 or so clones, with 70% to 90% occurring only once. Sequenced material: peripheral blood. These TCRs come from a man aged 50 to 60 with COVID-19, enrolled during active disease.

The rearrangement joins TRBV30 to TRBJ2-2; the match to TRBD2 covers 9 bases. The junction had 7 bases not matched to a gene; V was cut back by 1 base and J by 4 bases. Germline lookup yields CDR1 GTSNPN and CDR2 SVGIG (reference sequence). The CDR3 sequence is 16 residues long. CDR3 loop: CAWSGLADRGTGELFF. DNA for the CDR3: TGTGCCTGGAGTGGACTAGCGGACCGCGGCACCGGGGAGCTGTTTTTT.

The chain uses TRBV7-2 and TRBJ1-3; perhaps TRBD1 as D (5 bases). V lost 5 bases, J lost 4 bases, and 12 bases lay in between. There are 14 residues in the CDR3. The germline CDR1 and CDR2 sequences are SGHTA and FQGNSA. The CDR3 here is CASSAGGTGNTIYF. The CDR3 DNA reads as TGTGCCAGCAGCGCCGGGGGGACCGGAAACACCATATATTTT.

V is TRBV5-1 and J is TRBJ2-7; 11 nucleotides agree with TRBD1. Germline CDR1 is SGHRS and CDR2 is YFSETQ. The CDR3 spans 14 residues. Trimming at V came to 7 bases and at J to 6 bases, leaving 9 bases not matched to a gene. CDR3 protein: CASGRTGGISEQYF. The DNA for the CDR3 is TGCGCCAGCGGGAGGACAGGGGGCATTTCCGAGCAGTACTTC. Using reference TRBV5-1 and TRBJ2-7 for the parts outside the CDR3, the full variable domain is KAGVTQTPRYLIKTRGQQVTLSCSPISGHRSVSWYQQTPGQGLQFLFEYFSETQRNKGNFPGRFSGRQFSNSRSEMNVSTLELGDSALYLCASGRTGGISEQYFGPGTRLTVT.

The sample holds one count of this clone. This chain connects TRBV6-4 to TRBJ1-2; TRBD1 matches at 10 bases. The germline V gene encodes CDR1 MRHNA and CDR2 SNTAGT. The CDR3 extends over 16 amino acids. The ends lost 6 bases at V and 0 bases at J; junction bases unmatched: 7. Here the CDR3 reads CASRPTGGPSNYGYTF. CDR3 in DNA: TGTGCCAGCAGACCGACAGGGGGCCCTTCTAACTATGGCTACACCTTC.

This clone turned up a few times. The rearrangement joins TRBV5-6 to TRBJ1-1; 10 bases match TRBD1. The V and J ends lost 4 bases and 0 bases, in that order; junction bases with no gene match: 6. This CDR3 comprises 16 residues. Per germline, CDR1 SGHDT and CDR2 YYEEEE. CDR3 coding DNA: TGTGCCAGCAGCGTATGGGACAGGGGAATGAACACTGAAGCTTTCTTT. It specifies CASSVWDRGMNTEAFF.

V usage is TRBV7-9 and J usage is TRBJ2-5; the D gene is possibly TRBD1 (6 bases). Trimming removed 1 base from V and 2 bases from J, with 8 bases in between. Looked up from germline, CDR1 is SEHNR and CDR2 is FQNEAQ (reference sequence). CDR3 length equals 14 residues. The CDR3 protein is CASSLVGQQETQYF. The CDR3 DNA sequence: TGTGCCAGCAGCTTAGTAGGACAGCAAGAGACCCAGTACTTC.

The V gene is TRBV6-1, the J gene TRBJ2-3; 11 bases map to TRBD2. CDR3 size: 16 residues. Losses at the gene ends were 4 bases for V and 4 bases for J; bases not matched to a gene: 7. In germline, CDR1 is MNHNS, CDR2 SASEGT. The DNA for the CDR3 is TGTGCCAGCAGTGCCACTAGCGGGAGTGTGTCAGATACGCAGTATTTT. Encoded protein: CASSATSGSVSDTQYF.

This clone has only one observation. The gene calls are TRBV29-1 and TRBJ2-7; 11 nucleotides match TRBD2. Per the germline V gene, CDR1 is SQVTM and CDR2 is ANQGSEA. Losses at the gene ends were 5 bases for V and 4 bases for J; bases not matched to a gene: 4. CDR3 length: 13 residues. The CDR3 is CSVSSGRSYEQYF. The CDR3 nucleotides are TGCAGCGTTTCTAGCGGGAGGTCTTACGAGCAGTACTTC.

The rearrangement links TRBV5-5 to TRBJ1-1; D ambiguous. The CDR3 extends over 13 amino acids. Germline assignment: CDR1 SGHKS and CDR2 YYEKEE (reference sequence). V lost 4 bases and J 1 base, leaving 8 bases between the germline ends. CDR3 nucleotides: TGTGCCAGCAGCCCCCTCGGGAACACTGAAGCTTTCTTT. This gives the protein CASSPLGNTEAFF.

CDR3 in amino acids: CASSVTPTGELFF. CDR3 sequence (DNA): TGTGCCAGTAGTGTGACTCCGACCGGGGAGCTGTTTTTT. The rearrangement uses TRBV19 and TRBJ2-2; D gene uncertain. V was pared by 5 bases and J by 5 bases, with 9 bases between. CDR3 size: 13 residues. CDR1 LNHDA and CDR2 SQIVND come from the germline V gene (reference sequence).

This clone was counted once. The chain is built from TRBV6-2 or TRBV6-3 and TRBJ2-7, with TRBD2 matching 8 bases. After removal of 5 bases from V and 3 bases from J, the junction contained 9 bases not matched to a gene. CDR3 length: 15 residues. CDR1 MNHEY and CDR2 SVGEGT come from the germline V gene. CDR3 in DNA: TGTGCCAGCAGTCAGGGGACTAGGGGATACTACGAGCAGTACTTC. Translated: CASSQGTRGYYEQYF.

The V gene is TRBV27, the J gene TRBJ1-1; D not resolved. From germline, CDR1 is MNHEY and CDR2 SMNVEV (reference sequence). The CDR3 is made up of 13 amino acids. V dropped 0 bases and J dropped 2 bases, with 4 bases sitting between them. CDR3 region: CASSLSYNTEAFF. The CDR3 DNA is TGTGCCAGCAGTTTATCCTACAACACTGAAGCTTTCTTT.

The chain joins TRBV5-6 to TRBJ2-5, with D unclear. V shed 1 base and J shed 1 base, with 14 bases lying between them. Germline CDR1 reads SGHDT; CDR2 reads YYEEEE. The CDR3 is 16 residues long. As DNA, the CDR3 is TGTGCCAGCAGCTTGAAATTTCGCGGCAGCCAAGAGACCCAGTACTTC. Its translation is CASSLKFRGSQETQYF.

The V gene is TRBV19, the J gene TRBJ1-1; TRBD1 matches 7 bases. From germline, CDR1 is LNHDA and CDR2 SQIVND (reference sequence). V gave up 6 bases and J gave up 1 base; unmatched junction bases: 2. The CDR3 contains 13 residues. The CDR3 loop is CASRGQWNTEAFF. The CDR3 nucleotides are TGTGCCAGTAGGGGACAGTGGAACACTGAAGCTTTCTTT.